This T cell receptor (beta chain) was captured in a study of T cell changes during pregnancy in multiple sclerosis. Turning to this clone: Other DNA sequences in the same sample also yield this CDR3.

V lost 7 bases and J lost 1, with 7 bases in between. CDR1 and CDR2 (germline): SNHLY, FYNNEI. This CDR3 region has 12 residues. The data were produced by immunoSEQ multiplex PCR, yet TCRdb's version contains in-frame clones alone and is incomplete. Of 30,000 to 45,000 clones in the sample, about 90% were seen once. The origin of this receptor is a female donor with multiple sclerosis, enrolled in a pregnancy study. This rearrangement joins TRBV2 to TRBJ1-1; D gene uncertain. Sequencing used CD4+ T cells from peripheral blood mononuclear cells, obtained before pregnancy. The DNA for the CDR3 is TGTGCCAGCACGGGAGAGAACACTGAAGCTTTCTTT. It encodes CASTGENTEAFF.